These T cell receptor beta chains were read from a single sample in a study of blood T cell repertoires in COVID-19. Here immunoSEQ multiplex PCR was the method, and the copy in TCRdb shows in-frame clones only, minus some. The sample holds around 250,000 clones, around 90% seen once. Input material: PBMCs or T cells enriched from blood (not recorded which). These TCRs come from a man aged 35 to 55 who had been exposed to COVID-19. Each CDR3 is given with its conserved first and last residue. The order of the fields is V gene, CDR3 protein.

V: TRBV6-5
CDR3: CASRPGFNYGYTF

V: TRBV11-2
CDR3: CASSPGLSNQPQHF

V: TRBV27
CDR3: CASSSSGNEQFF

V: TRBV5-4
CDR3: CASSLEGGSVYEQYF

V: TRBV6-5
CDR3: CASKEGANSYEQYF

V: TRBV6-2/TRBV6-3
CDR3: CASSLILVSDTQYF

V: TRBV7-6
CDR3: CASSRGGAGEYEQYF

V: TRBV9
CDR3: CASSVGRQITDTQYF

V: TRBV5-1
CDR3: CASSSDRSNYGYTF

V: TRBV19
CDR3: CASSGGQETAGANVLTF